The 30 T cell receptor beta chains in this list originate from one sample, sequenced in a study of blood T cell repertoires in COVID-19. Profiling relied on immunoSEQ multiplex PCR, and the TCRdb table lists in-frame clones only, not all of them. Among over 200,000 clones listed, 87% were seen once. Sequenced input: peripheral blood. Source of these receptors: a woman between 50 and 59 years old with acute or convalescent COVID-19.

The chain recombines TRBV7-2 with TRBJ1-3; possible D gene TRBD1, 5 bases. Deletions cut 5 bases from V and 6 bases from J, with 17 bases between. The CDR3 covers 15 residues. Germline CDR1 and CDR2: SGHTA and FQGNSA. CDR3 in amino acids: CASSPRPGNLNTIYF. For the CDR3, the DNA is TGTGCCAGCAGCCCTCGCCCAGGGAATTTAAACACCATATATTTT.

In nucleotides, the CDR3 is TGTGCCAGCAGCTTGGCACAGGGATACGAGCAGTACTTC. It encodes CASSLAQGYEQYF. The V and J genes are TRBV7-6 and TRBJ2-7; a weak D match, TRBD1 (6 bases). The V gene's germline CDR1 is SGHVS and CDR2 FNYEAQ. V gave up 3 bases and J gave up 4 bases, with 10 bases separating them. CDR3 size: 13 residues.

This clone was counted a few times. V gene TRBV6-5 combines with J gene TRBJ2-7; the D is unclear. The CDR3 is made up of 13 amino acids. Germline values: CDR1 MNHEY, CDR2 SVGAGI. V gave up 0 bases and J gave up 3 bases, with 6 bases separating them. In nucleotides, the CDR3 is TGTGCCAGCAGTTACTCTGAGGACTACGAGCAGTACTTC. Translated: CASSYSEDYEQYF.

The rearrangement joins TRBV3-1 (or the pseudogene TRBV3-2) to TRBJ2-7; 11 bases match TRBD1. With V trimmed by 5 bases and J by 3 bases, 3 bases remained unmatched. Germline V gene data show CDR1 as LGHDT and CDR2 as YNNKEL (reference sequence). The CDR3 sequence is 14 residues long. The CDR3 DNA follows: TGTGCCAGCAGCGAGGGGACAGGGGGCTACGAGCAGTACTTC. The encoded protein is CASSEGTGGYEQYF.

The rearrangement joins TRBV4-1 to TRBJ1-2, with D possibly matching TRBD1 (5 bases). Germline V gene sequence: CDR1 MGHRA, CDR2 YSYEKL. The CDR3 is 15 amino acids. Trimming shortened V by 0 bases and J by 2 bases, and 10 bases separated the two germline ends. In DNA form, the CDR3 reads TGCGCCAGCAGCCAAGAAGGCAGGGCGAACTATGGCTACACCTTC. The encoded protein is CASSQEGRANYGYTF.

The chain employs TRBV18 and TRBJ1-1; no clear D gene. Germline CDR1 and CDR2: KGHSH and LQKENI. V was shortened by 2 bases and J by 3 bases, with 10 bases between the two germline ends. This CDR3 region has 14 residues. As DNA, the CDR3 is TGTGCCAGCTCACCAGTGACTCGGGACACTGAAGCTTTCTTT. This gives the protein CASSPVTRDTEAFF.

The CDR3 region is CASSQLGQSNQPQHF. The CDR3 DNA reads TGCGCCAGCAGTCAATTGGGACAGAGCAATCAGCCCCAGCATTTT. This rearrangement joins TRBV23-1 to TRBJ1-5, with 7 bases that match TRBD1. TRBV23-1 carries the ORF label, with uncertain function. This CDR3 is 15 amino acids long. Trimming cost V 1 base and J 1 base; bases outside gene matches: 1.

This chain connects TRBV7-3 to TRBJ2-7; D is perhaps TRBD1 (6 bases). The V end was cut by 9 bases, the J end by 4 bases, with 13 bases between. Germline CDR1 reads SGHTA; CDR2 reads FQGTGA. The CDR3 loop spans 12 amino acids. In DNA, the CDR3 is TGTGCCAGGAGGGGGATGGCTTACGAGCAGTACTTC. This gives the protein CARRGMAYEQYF.

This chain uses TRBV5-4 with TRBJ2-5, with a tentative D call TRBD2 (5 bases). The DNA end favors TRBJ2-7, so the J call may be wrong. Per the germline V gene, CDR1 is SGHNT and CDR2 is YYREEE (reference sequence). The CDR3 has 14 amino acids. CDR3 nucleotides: TGTGCCAGCACCTCTACGGAGGACGCCTACGAGCAGTACTTC. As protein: CASTSTEDAYEQYF.

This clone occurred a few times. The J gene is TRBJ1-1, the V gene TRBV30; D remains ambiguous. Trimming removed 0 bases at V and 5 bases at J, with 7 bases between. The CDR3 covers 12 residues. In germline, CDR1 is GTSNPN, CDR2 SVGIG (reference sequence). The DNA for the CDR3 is TGTGCCTGGAGTGTCGCGGGAACTGAAGCTTTCTTT. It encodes CAWSVAGTEAFF.

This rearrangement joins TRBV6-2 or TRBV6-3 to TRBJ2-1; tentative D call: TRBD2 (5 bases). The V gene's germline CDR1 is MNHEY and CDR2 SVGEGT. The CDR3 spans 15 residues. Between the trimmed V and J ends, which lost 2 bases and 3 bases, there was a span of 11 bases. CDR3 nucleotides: TGTGCCAGCAGTTACAGAGCGGCCAGCTACAATGAGCAGTTCTTC. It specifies CASSYRAASYNEQFF.

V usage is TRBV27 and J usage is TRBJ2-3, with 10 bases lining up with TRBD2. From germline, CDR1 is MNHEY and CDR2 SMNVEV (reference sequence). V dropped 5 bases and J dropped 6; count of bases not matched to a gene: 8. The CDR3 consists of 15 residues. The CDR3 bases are TGTGCCAGCAGTCCAGGGACTAGCGAGGGGGATACGCAGTATTTT. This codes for CASSPGTSEGDTQYF.

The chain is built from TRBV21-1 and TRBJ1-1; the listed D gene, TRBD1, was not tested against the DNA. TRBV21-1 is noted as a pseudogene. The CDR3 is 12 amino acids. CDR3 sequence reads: CASRTGNTEAFF. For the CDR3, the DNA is TGTGCCAGCCGAACAGGGAACACTGAAGCTTTCTTT.

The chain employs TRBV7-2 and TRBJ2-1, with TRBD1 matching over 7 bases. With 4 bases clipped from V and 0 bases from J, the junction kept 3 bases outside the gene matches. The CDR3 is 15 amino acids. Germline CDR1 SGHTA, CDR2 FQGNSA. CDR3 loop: CASSWTGSSYNEQFF. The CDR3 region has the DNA TGTGCCAGCAGCTGGACAGGCAGCTCCTACAATGAGCAGTTCTTC.

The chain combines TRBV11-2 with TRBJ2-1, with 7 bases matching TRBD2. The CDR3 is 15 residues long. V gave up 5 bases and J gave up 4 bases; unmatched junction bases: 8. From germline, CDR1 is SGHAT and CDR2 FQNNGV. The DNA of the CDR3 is TGTGCCAGCAGCCCCCGACTAGCCCCGTACAATGAGCAGTTCTTC. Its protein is CASSPRLAPYNEQFF.

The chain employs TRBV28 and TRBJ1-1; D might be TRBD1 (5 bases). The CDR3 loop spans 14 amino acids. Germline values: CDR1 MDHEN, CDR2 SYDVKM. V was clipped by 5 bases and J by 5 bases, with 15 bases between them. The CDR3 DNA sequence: TGTGCCAGCAGTCTGATTGTGGGGCGAACTGAAGCTTTCTTT. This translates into CASSLIVGRTEAFF.

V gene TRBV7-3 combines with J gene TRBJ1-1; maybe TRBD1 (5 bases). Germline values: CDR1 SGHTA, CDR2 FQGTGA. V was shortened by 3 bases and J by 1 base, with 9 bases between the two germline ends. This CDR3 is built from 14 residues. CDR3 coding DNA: TGTGCCAGCAGCTTGACAGCTAAGAACACTGAAGCTTTCTTT. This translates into CASSLTAKNTEAFF.

The CDR3 DNA sequence: TGTGCCAGCAGTTACGTAGAGGGAGCTCAGCCCCAGCATTTT. Amino acids: CASSYVEGAQPQHF. The chain employs TRBV6-5 and TRBJ1-5; D not resolved. There are 14 residues in the CDR3. Germline values: CDR1 MNHEY, CDR2 SVGAGI. V lost 2 bases to trimming and J lost 6 bases, with 11 bases between them.

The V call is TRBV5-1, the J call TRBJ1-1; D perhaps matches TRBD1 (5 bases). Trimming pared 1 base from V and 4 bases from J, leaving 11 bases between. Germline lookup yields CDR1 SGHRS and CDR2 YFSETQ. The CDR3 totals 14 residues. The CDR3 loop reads CASSLLGVGTEAFF. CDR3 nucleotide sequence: TGCGCCAGCAGCTTGTTAGGGGTGGGCACTGAAGCTTTCTTT.

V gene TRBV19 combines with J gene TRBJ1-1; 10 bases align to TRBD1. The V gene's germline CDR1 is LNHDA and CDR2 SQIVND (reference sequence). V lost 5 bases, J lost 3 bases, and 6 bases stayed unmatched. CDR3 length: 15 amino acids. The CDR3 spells CASSGGQGLHTEAFF. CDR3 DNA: TGTGCCAGTAGTGGGGGACAGGGGCTGCACACTGAAGCTTTCTTT.

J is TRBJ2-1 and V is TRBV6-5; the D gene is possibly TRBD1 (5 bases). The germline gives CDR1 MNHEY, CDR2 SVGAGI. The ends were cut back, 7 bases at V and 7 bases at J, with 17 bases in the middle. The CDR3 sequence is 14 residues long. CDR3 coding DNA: TGTGCCAGCAACGCGGCAGGGTATCAAAATGAGCAGTTCTTC. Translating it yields CASNAAGYQNEQFF.

This CDR3 reads CASSLSVTAEAFF. The CDR3 coding sequence is TGCGCCAGCAGCCTTAGTGTCACGGCTGAAGCTTTCTTT. This sequence joins TRBV5-1 and TRBJ1-1; D is uncertain. Trimming shortened V by 4 bases and J by 6 bases, and 13 bases separated the two germline ends. The germline V gene has CDR1 SGHRS and CDR2 YFSETQ. This CDR3 is built from 13 residues.

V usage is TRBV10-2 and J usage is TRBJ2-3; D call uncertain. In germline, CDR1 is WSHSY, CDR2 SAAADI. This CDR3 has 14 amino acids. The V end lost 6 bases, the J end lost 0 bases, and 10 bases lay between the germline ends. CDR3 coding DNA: TGCGCCAGCAGGGTCGCGGTGAGCACAGATACGCAGTATTTT. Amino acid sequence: CASRVAVSTDTQYF.

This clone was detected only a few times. CDR3 in DNA: TGTGCCAGCAGTCTAACTAGCGGCGAGACCCAGTACTTC. Protein sequence: CASSLTSGETQYF. This chain uses TRBV25-1 with TRBJ2-5; 8 bases map to TRBD2. Germline V CDR1 and CDR2: MGHDK, SYGVNS. This CDR3 is 13 amino acids long. V was clipped by 5 bases and J by 5 bases; unmatched bases: 4.

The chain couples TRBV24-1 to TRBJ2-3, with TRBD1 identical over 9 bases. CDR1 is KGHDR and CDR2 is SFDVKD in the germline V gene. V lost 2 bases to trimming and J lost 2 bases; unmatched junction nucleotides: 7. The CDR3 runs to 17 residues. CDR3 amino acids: CATSDWGTGQTTDTQYF. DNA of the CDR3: TGTGCCACCAGTGATTGGGGGACAGGGCAGACCACAGATACGCAGTATTTT.

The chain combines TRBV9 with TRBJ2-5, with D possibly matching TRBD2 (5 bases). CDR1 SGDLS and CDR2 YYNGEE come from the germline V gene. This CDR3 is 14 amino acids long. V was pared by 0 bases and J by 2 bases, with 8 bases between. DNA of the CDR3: TGTGCCAGCAGCGTAGGCCAGCGGCAAGAGACCCAGTACTTC. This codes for CASSVGQRQETQYF.

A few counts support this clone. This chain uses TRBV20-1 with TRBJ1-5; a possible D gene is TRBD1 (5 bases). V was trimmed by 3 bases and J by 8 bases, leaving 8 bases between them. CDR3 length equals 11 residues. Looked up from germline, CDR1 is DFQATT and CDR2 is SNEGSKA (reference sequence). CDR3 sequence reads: CSARWGEPQHF. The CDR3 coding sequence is TGCAGTGCTAGGTGGGGGGAGCCCCAGCATTTT.

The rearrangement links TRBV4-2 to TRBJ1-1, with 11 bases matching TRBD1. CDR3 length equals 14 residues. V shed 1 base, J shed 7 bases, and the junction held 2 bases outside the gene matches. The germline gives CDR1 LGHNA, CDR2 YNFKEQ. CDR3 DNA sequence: TGTGCCAGCAGCCAAGGAGGGACAGGGGGTGAAGCTTTCTTT. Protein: CASSQGGTGGEAFF.

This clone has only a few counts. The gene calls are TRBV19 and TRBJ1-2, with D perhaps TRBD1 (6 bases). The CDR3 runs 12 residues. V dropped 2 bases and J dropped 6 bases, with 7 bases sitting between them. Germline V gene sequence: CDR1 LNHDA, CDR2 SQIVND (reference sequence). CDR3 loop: CASSISGDGYTF. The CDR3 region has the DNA TGTGCCAGTAGTATATCAGGGGATGGCTACACCTTC.

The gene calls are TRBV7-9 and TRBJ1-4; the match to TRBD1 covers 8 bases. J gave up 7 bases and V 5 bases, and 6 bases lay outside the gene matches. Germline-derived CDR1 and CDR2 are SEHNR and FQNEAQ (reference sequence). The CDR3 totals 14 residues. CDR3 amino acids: CASSIGQGGEKLFF. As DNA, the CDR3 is TGTGCCAGCAGCATCGGACAGGGTGGTGAAAAACTGTTTTTT. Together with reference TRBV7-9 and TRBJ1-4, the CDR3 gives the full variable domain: DTGVSQNPRHKITKRGQNVTFRCDPISEHNRLYWYRQTLGQGPEFLTYFQNEAQLEKSRLLSDRFSAERPKGSFSTLEIQRTEQGDSAMYLCASSIGQGGEKLFFGSGTQLSVL.